The subject of this entry is one T cell receptor (beta chain). Built from TCR beta cDNA, the libraries had unique molecular identifiers in them. From the PCR reads, TCRdb called clonotypes with MiXCR, one entry per CDR3 protein. The sample lists about 400,000 distinct CDR3 sequences; about a third were seen once. The data stem from a study of post-analysis software for immune sequencing data. Sequenced input: blood. This receptor was identified in a girl between 10 and 17 years old with multiple sclerosis.

The CDR3 sequence: CASSTSPTGAYGYTF. CDR3 in DNA: TGTGCCAGCAGTACCTCCCCGACAGGTGCATATGGCTACACCTTC. The rearrangement joins TRBV6-5 to TRBJ1-2; D might be TRBD1 (6 bases). This CDR3 region has 15 residues. The germline gives CDR1 MNHEY, CDR2 SVGAGI. V was trimmed by 5 bases and J by 5 bases, leaving 18 bases between them.